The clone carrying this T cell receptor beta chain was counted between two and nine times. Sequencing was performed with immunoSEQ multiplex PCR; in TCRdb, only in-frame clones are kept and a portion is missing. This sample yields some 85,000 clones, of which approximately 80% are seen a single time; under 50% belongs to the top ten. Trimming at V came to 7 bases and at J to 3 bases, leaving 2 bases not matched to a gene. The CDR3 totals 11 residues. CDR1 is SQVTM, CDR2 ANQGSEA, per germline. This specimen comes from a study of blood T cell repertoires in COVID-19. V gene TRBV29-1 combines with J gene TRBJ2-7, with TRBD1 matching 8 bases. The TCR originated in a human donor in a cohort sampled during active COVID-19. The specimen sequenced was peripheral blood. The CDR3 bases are TGCAGCGCTGGACAGGGCTACGAGCAGTACTTC. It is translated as CSAGQGYEQYF.